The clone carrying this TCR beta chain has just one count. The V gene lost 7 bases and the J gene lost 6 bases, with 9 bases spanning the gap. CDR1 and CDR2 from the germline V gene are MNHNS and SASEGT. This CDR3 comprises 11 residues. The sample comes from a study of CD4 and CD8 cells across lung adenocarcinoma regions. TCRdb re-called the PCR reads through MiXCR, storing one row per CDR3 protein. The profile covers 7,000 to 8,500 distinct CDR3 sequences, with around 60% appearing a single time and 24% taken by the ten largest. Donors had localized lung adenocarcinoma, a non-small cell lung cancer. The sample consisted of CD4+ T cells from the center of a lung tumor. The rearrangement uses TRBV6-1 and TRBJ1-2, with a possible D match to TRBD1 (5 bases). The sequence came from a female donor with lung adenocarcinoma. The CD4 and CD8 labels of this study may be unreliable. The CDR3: CASMIQDGYTF. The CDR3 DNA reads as TGTGCCAGCATGATACAGGATGGCTACACCTTC.